The next 24 T cell receptor beta chains were all read from a single sample in a study of CD8 T cells in ankylosing spondylitis. TCRdb passed the 5' RACE reads through MiXCR, listing each CDR3 protein once. The sample consists of fewer than 550,000 distinct CDR3 sequences, approximately 5.3% of them appearing once. General study results and limits: For ankylosing spondylitis blood, a TCR beta motif of fewer than 10 highly homologous variants appeared characteristic.

These receptors have no known antigen. The sequencing sample was made of blood, either unsorted or a sorted T cell fraction (not recorded which). The receptors stem from a male donor with ankylosing spondylitis.

This clonotype was seen at least ten times. This sequence joins TRBV12-3 or TRBV12-4 and TRBJ2-1; tentatively, D is TRBD1 or TRBD2 (7 bases each). The CDR3 covers 11 residues. V dropped 11 bases and J dropped 5 bases, with 10 bases sitting between them. In nucleotides, the CDR3 is TGTGCCCAGGGGGGGAACAATGAGCAGTTCTTC. Protein product: CAQGGNNEQFF.

This clonotype came up many times. The V gene is TRBV20-1, the J gene TRBJ1-2; D uncertain. The V end was cut by 6 bases, the J end by 2 bases, with 13 bases between. The CDR3 runs to 13 residues. CDR1 and CDR2 from the germline V gene are DFQATT and SNEGSKA (reference sequence). The CDR3 DNA is TGCAGTGCCTTCGGACTTACCAACTATGGCTACACCTTC. This gives the protein CSAFGLTNYGYTF.

There are many counts of this clonotype. CDR3 in DNA: TGCAGCGCCGCACGGGGCGCGAATCAGCCCCAGCATTTT. This codes for CSAARGANQPQHF. This rearrangement joins TRBV29-1 to TRBJ1-5; D possibly corresponds to TRBD1 (5 bases). Per the germline V gene, CDR1 is SQVTM and CDR2 is ANQGSEA. This CDR3 spans 13 amino acids. V lost 7 bases and J lost 4, with 14 bases in between. The entire variable domain, with the rest obtained from reference TRBV29-1 and TRBJ1-5, is as follows: SAVISQKPSRDICQRGTSLTIQCQVDSQVTMMFWYRQQPGQSLTLIATANQGSEATYESGFVIDKFPISRPNLTFSTLTVSNMSPEDSSIYLCSAARGANQPQHFGDGTRLSIL.

This clonotype was found a few times. The chain couples TRBV21-1 to TRBJ1-1; TRBD1 reflects the table's D call only, with no check against the DNA. TRBV21-1 is a pseudogene segment. The CDR3 contains 14 residues. The CDR3 nucleotides read TGTGCCAGCAGCGCGGGGGCGCCGCACACTGAAGCTTTCTTT. Translation gives CASSAGAPHTEAFF.

The table lists this clonotype with many counts. This chain joins TRBV12-3 or TRBV12-4 and TRBJ2-7, with D tentatively TRBD2 (6 bases). Trimming pared 5 bases from V and 9 bases from J, leaving 20 bases between. There are 14 residues in the CDR3. The CDR3 DNA follows: TGTGCCAGCAGTCGGGACGGAGGGTTAAGGGGGCAGTACTTC. Its protein is CASSRDGGLRGQYF.

Ten or more counts support this clonotype. The rearrangement uses TRBV7-9 and TRBJ1-2, with D perhaps TRBD1 (6 bases). The germline gives CDR1 SEHNR, CDR2 FQNEAQ (reference sequence). V lost 0 bases to trimming and J lost 5 bases, with 10 bases between them. This CDR3 is built from 14 residues. The CDR3 coding sequence is TGTGCCAGCAGCTTAGCCGGGACAAAATATGGCTACACCTTC. Amino acids: CASSLAGTKYGYTF.

The chain recombines TRBV6-2 or TRBV6-3 with TRBJ2-7, with 8 bases matching TRBD1. The CDR3 has 16 amino acids. With V trimmed by 2 bases and J by 2 bases, 8 bases remained unmatched. Germline V gene sequence: CDR1 MNHEY, CDR2 SVGEGT. The CDR3 DNA sequence: TGTGCCAGCAGTTACGGGCGATGGACAGGGACCTACGAGCAGTACTTC. Amino acids: CASSYGRWTGTYEQYF.

This clonotype was counted only a few times. Just one base apart from a much larger clone, this may be a read error. The chain combines TRBV20-1 with TRBJ2-1; 9 bases align to TRBD1. The CDR3 totals 15 residues. The V and J ends lost 0 bases and 15 bases, in that order; junction bases with no gene match: 15. Germline V gene data show CDR1 as DFQATT and CDR2 as SNEGSKA (reference sequence). The CDR3 loop is CSARDLSSWDRALFF. CDR3 sequence (DNA): TGCAGTGCTAGAGATCTGTCTTCGTGGGACAGGGCTTTGTTCTTC.

V usage is TRBV6-2 or TRBV6-3 and J usage is TRBJ2-7, with a possible D match to TRBD2 (6 bases). Germline values: CDR1 MNHEY, CDR2 SVGEGT. Trimming removed 2 bases at V and 0 bases at J, with 17 bases between. This CDR3 has 17 amino acids. Written as DNA, the CDR3 is TGTGCCAGCAGTTACAGGGGTGGTAGCGGCCGCTCCTACGAGCAGTACTTC. This encodes CASSYRGGSGRSYEQYF.

This clonotype has ten or more counts. The V gene is TRBV5-1, the J gene TRBJ2-4, with D perhaps matching TRBD1 (6 bases). V was pared by 0 bases and J by 9 bases, with 13 bases between. The CDR3 sequence is 14 residues long. Germline CDR1 reads SGHRS; CDR2 reads YFSETQ. The CDR3 spells CASSLVAGEGIQYF. CDR3 nucleotide sequence: TGCGCCAGCAGCTTGGTTGCAGGGGAAGGCATTCAGTACTTC.

The J gene is TRBJ2-5, the V gene TRBV9, with no clear D. The CDR3 has 13 residues. Trimming stripped 0 bases from V and 3 bases from J, with 6 bases between. Germline loops: CDR1 SGDLS, CDR2 YYNGEE. CDR3 region: CASSVDSEETQYF. CDR3 DNA: TGTGCCAGCAGCGTAGACTCTGAAGAGACCCAGTACTTC.

This clonotype occurred many times. The chain carries TRBV5-1 and TRBJ2-1; D possibly corresponds to TRBD2 (5 bases). This CDR3 region has 16 residues. CDR1 and CDR2 (germline): SGHRS, YFSETQ. Trimming left V 3 bases short and J 0 bases short, with 13 bases between. The CDR3 DNA sequence: TGCGCCAGCAGCTCTGGCCCACTAGACTCCTACAATGAGCAGTTCTTC. Amino acid sequence: CASSSGPLDSYNEQFF.

This clonotype has a count of ten or more. This chain connects TRBV27 to TRBJ2-3, with unresolved D. This CDR3 comprises 12 residues. Trimming took 10 bases from V and 0 from J, leaving 8 bases between them. The germline V gene encodes CDR1 MNHEY and CDR2 SMNVEV (reference sequence). This chain's CDR3 is CATLTSTDTQYF. DNA of the CDR3: TGTGCCACCCTGACCAGCACAGATACGCAGTATTTT.

This clonotype showed up many times. The V and J genes are TRBV5-1 and TRBJ2-7, with TRBD1 identical over 9 bases. CDR3 length: 16 residues. Trimming cost V 4 bases and J 0 bases; bases outside gene matches: 8. Germline lookup yields CDR1 SGHRS and CDR2 YFSETQ. CDR3 bases: TGCGCCAGCAGCGCCCGACAGGGGGAAAGCTCCTACGAGCAGTACTTC. Protein: CASSARQGESSYEQYF.

The table lists this clonotype with many counts. The chain joins TRBV27 to TRBJ2-6, with unresolved D. CDR1 is MNHEY and CDR2 is SMNVEV in the germline V gene (reference sequence). V was cut by 4 bases and J by 0 bases, with 13 bases left in between. The CDR3 extends over 17 amino acids. The CDR3, as DNA: TGTGCCAGCAGTTCCGCAAGATATCGCTCTGGGGCCAACGTCCTGACTTTC. The encoded protein is CASSSARYRSGANVLTF.

This clonotype has a handful of counts. This sequence joins TRBV6-1 and TRBJ2-7; either TRBD1 or TRBD2 may fit D (5 bases each). V lost 0 bases and J 1 base, leaving 7 bases between the germline ends. The CDR3 has 14 amino acids. Looked up from germline, CDR1 is MNHNS and CDR2 is SASEGT. The CDR3 nucleotides are TGTGCCAGCAGTGAAGCGAGGGGTTCCTACGAGCAGTACTTC. Its translation is CASSEARGSYEQYF.

The sample holds many counts of this clonotype. The chain joins TRBV5-1 to TRBJ1-4; TRBD1 matches 7 bases. Per the germline V gene, CDR1 is SGHRS and CDR2 is YFSETQ. This CDR3 has 17 residues. V trimming: 0 bases; J trimming: 4 bases; junction bases outside the gene matches: 9. The CDR3 protein is CASSLGPRTGSNEKLFF. The CDR3 region has the DNA TGCGCCAGCAGCTTGGGGCCACGGACAGGCAGTAATGAAAAACTGTTTTTT.

The genes are TRBV5-1 and TRBJ2-1; D gene unclear. V dropped 0 bases and J dropped 0 bases, with 10 bases sitting between them. CDR3 length: 16 residues. The germline gives CDR1 SGHRS, CDR2 YFSETQ. The CDR3 DNA is TGCGCCAGCAGCTTGGCCGGCATCCGCTCCTACAATGAGCAGTTCTTC. Protein: CASSLAGIRSYNEQFF.

This clonotype was counted between two and nine times. The chain has TRBV7-9 and TRBJ1-2; D unresolved. Germline V gene sequence: CDR1 SEHNR, CDR2 FQNEAQ (reference sequence). V was cut by 3 bases and J by 8 bases, with 10 bases left in between. The CDR3 consists of 12 residues. The CDR3 DNA sequence: TGTGCCAGCAGCTTCGGTACAGTGGGCTACACCTTC. Its translation is CASSFGTVGYTF.

Ten or more counts support this clonotype. The rearrangement uses TRBV10-3 and TRBJ1-2, with a tentative D call TRBD1 (6 bases). V was pared by 6 bases and J by 5 bases, with 13 bases between. From germline, CDR1 is ENHRY and CDR2 SYGVKD. The CDR3 is 13 residues long. The CDR3 protein is CAISQGTYYGYTF. In DNA, the CDR3 is TGTGCCATCAGCCAGGGGACTTATTATGGCTACACCTTC.

This clonotype was seen ten or more times. This chain connects TRBV3-1 to TRBJ2-5; the D gene is possibly TRBD2 (5 bases). Germline assignment: CDR1 LGHDT and CDR2 YNNKEL (reference sequence). The length of the CDR3 is 11 residues. With 5 bases removed from V and 10 bases from J, the gap between germline ends came to 11 bases. This CDR3 is CASSSLEVQYF. CDR3 sequence (DNA): TGTGCCAGCAGCTCACTAGAGGTCCAGTACTTC.

The chain couples TRBV20-1 to TRBJ2-2, with 12 bases fitting TRBD1. Losses at the gene ends were 7 bases for V and 7 bases for J; bases not matched to a gene: 7. The CDR3 runs to 14 residues. Germline lookup yields CDR1 DFQATT and CDR2 SNEGSKA (reference sequence). This CDR3 reads CSVPGQGALGELFF. In nucleotides, the CDR3 is TGCAGTGTACCGGGACAGGGGGCCCTCGGGGAGCTGTTTTTT.

This clonotype has a count of ten or more. The V call is TRBV4-3, the J call TRBJ2-1; TRBD2 agrees at 8 bases. The V and J ends lost 7 bases and 0 bases, in that order; junction bases with no gene match: 2. The CDR3 loop spans 14 amino acids. Germline assignment: CDR1 LGHNA and CDR2 YSLEER. The CDR3 sequence is CASKRGSSYNEQFF. CDR3 nucleotide sequence: TGCGCCAGCAAGCGGGGGAGCTCCTACAATGAGCAGTTCTTC.

As for this clonotype: Sequence at one end of the junction differs from germline and may be a read error. V is TRBV20-1 and J is TRBJ2-2, with D perhaps TRBD2 (5 bases). CDR3 length equals 16 residues. CDR1 DFQATT and CDR2 SNEGSKA come from the germline V gene (reference sequence). This CDR3 is CCARDTGSLNTGELFF. CDR3 DNA: TGCTGTGCTAGAGATACGGGATCCCTAAACACCGGGGAGCTGTTTTTT.